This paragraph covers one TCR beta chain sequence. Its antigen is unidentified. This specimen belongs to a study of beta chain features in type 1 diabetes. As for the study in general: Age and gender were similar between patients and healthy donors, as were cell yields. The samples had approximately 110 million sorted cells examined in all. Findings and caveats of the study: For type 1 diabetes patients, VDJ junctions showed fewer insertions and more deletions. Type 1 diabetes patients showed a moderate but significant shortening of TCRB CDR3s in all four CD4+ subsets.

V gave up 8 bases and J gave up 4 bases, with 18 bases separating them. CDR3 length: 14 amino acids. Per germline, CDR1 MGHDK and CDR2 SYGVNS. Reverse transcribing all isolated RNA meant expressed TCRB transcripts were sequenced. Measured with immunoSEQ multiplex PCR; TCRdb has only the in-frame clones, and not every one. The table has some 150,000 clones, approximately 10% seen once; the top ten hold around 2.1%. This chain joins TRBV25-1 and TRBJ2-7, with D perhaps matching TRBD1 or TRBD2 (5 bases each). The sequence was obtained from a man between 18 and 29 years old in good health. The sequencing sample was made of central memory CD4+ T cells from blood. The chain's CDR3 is CASAPRASRYEQYF. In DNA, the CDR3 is TGTGCCAGCGCCCCCAGGGCTAGCCGATACGAGCAGTACTTC.